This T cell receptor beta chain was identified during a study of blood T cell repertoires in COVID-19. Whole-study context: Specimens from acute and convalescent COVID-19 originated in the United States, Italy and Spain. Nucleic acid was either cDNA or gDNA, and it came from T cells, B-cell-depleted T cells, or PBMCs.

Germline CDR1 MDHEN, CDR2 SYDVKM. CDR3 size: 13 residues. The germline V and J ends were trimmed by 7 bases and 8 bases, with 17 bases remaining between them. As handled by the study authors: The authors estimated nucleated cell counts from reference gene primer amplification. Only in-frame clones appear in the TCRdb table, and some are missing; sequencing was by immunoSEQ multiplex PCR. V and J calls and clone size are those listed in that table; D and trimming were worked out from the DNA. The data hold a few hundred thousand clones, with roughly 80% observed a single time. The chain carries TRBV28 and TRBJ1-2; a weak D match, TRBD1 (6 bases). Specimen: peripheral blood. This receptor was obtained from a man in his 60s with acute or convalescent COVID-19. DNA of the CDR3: TGTGCCAGCAAGTCCGGACAGCTTGGGGGCTACACCTTC. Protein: CASKSGQLGGYTF.